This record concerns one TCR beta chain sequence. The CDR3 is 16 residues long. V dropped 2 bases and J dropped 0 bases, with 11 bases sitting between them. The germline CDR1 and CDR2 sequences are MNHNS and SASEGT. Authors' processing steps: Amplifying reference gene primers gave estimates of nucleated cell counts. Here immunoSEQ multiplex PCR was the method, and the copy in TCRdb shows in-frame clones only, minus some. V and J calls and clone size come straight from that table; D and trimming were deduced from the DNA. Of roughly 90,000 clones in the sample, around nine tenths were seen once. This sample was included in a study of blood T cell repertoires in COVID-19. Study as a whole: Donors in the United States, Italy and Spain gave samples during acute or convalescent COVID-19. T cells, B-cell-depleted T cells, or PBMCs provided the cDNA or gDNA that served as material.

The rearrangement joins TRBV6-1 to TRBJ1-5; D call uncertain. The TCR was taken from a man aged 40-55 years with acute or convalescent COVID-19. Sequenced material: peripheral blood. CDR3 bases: TGTGCCAGCAGTGAAACCCACGGGGATAGCAATCAGCCCCAGCATTTT. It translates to CASSETHGDSNQPQHF.